This T cell receptor (beta chain) was found in a study of control samples from healthy donors and cancer patients. TCRdb keeps only in-frame clones here, not all; method: immunoSEQ multiplex PCR. This sample yields roughly 180,000 clones, of which around 92% are seen a single time; around 2% belongs to the top ten. Trimming pared 5 bases from V and 3 bases from J, leaving 5 bases between. The CDR3 consists of 11 residues. The source is a woman aged 40 to 55 in good health. The sequencing input was blood. The J gene is TRBJ2-7, the V gene TRBV12-3 or TRBV12-4; D is ambiguous. CDR3 nucleotides: TGTGCCAGCAGTCGAGACTACGAGCAGTACTTC. Its translation: CASSRDYEQYF.